The subject of this entry is one T cell receptor (beta chain). There is no known antigen for this receptor. Per-nucleotide qualities are absent, and no much larger clonotype sits a single base away. This sample is drawn from a study of cytomegalovirus exposure and HLA in healthy donors (dated by TCRdb to about 2017). Concerning the study at large: In an earlier analysis of 587 of the donors, around 290 Gb of sequence data and some 100 million unique TCR beta sequences from about 179 million T cells were reported. The study was designed to test whether signatures of past pathogen exposure could be identified by cataloging public T cell receptors. All discovery cohort repertoires had been generated on a single sequencing platform. The study profiled the T cell repertoires of approximately 700 subjects by immunosequencing and related them to cytomegalovirus serostatus. A later genetic analysis used genome-wide SNP genotypes for about three fifths of the 666 donors, treating that subset as a discovery cohort. High-throughput TCR immunosequencing, statistical association of individual TCRs with disease status, and machine learning were combined to predict cytomegalovirus infection status. Of the roughly 420 genotyped donors, 81% were placed in the genetic ancestry cluster associated with self-reported Caucasian donors. About five DR-DQ haplotypes were handled as single units for association and clustering, since linkage in the cohort was strong. In addition to the first cohort of around 670 subjects, a separate validation cohort of around 110 different subjects was used. Rather than drawing on any new phenotypic data, the later analysis identified candidate immune exposures from TCR beta sequences and the way those sequences occurred across donors. Typing coverage varied by locus: roughly 629-640 donors for A, B, C, DRB1 and DQB1; roughly 520 for DQA1; about 570 for DPA1; approximately 470 for DPB1. To study patterns of TCR occurrence, a later analysis re-analyzed previously published TCR beta repertoires from more than 550 donors and added high-resolution HLA genotyping. Alongside the repertoire data, information on donor age, sex, ethnicity and CMV serostatus was compiled. Across under 500 genotyped donors of the cohort, an average of about 220,000 unique TCR beta nucleotide sequences per donor were sequenced, and roughly 20% of those sequences were non-productive. Class I and class II HLA loci were covered by the typing at four-digit resolution. An earlier analysis of about 620 of the donors applied high-throughput TCR beta sequencing to assess whether each TCR beta V gene segment acted as functional or pseudogenic. Roughly 300 gigabases of sequencing data and approximately 91 million unique TCR sequences made up an early release that covered under 750 HLA-typed donors. Overall study results and their limits: The authors suggested that the approach could potentially be generalized to other disease states and immunological phenotypes. Because counts were too low, seventeen rarely observed V segments, including chromosome 9 orphons, were left out of the earlier analysis of approximately 500 of the donors. A later genetic analysis associated a missense DCLRE1C variant with V-gene and J-gene trimming of TCR beta chains, and an independent cohort replicated the association. In vitro tests confirmed that a few of the cytomegalovirus-associated TCR beta chains recognize cytomegalovirus antigens. The classifier was reported to diagnose cytomegalovirus status with high specificity and sensitivity in both the original cohort and the validation cohort. According to a later genetic analysis, donors in an Asian-associated ancestry cluster had fewer N-insertions in productive TCRs than the roughly 670-donor mean. In an earlier analysis of 587 of the donors, most TCR beta V segments appeared in productive rearrangements about 90% or about 30% of the time, broadly matching IMGT annotations. A further reported finding was that TCR beta sequences accurately predicted the HLA-A and HLA-B alleles for most subjects in the first cohort. In a later analysis, most CMV-associated TCR beta chains were found to appear HLA-restricted, with HLA associations seemingly driven largely by CMV exposure. In the study, 150 to 200 TCR beta chains were listed as associated with cytomegalovirus. Linkage disequilibrium might explain the correlated functional status among segregating V segments, but an unknown experimental factor could not be excluded. A cluster of highly shared sequence variants was judged likely to represent a technical artifact of the sequencing pipeline. CMV serostatus was the only immune exposure information available for the cohort. Several of the top co-occurrence clusters appeared to be linked to parvovirus B19, influenza, CMV and Epstein-Barr virus, according to a later analysis. Strong co-occurrence of HLA alleles, especially DR and DQ, made assigning TCR associations to individual alleles difficult. In a later analysis, some 17,000 TCR beta sequences were associated with specific HLA alleles at a false discovery rate of 0.05. The presence/absence analyses assumed that sequencing depth was roughly uniform across donors, and that assumption may not be true. In a later analysis, HLA-associated TCR beta chains were found to be more clonally expanded and to have lower generation probabilities than equally common non-associated chains. The 87-base-pair reads could not distinguish some IMGT-functional V segments, including TRBV6-2 and TRBV6-3, so those segments were excluded. In a later analysis, TCR association rates were found to vary across HLA loci, with the most associated TCRs seen for DRB1 alleles and the fewest for HLA-C alleles. Because some donors lacked HLA typing at each locus, the association tests relied only on the typed subset. Most TCR sequences were observed very rarely across donors, whereas some public TCRs were present in many individuals. The cohort was sequenced for TCR beta chains only, and without alpha or paired-chain data the features that could be detected were limited.

To prepare the library, the immunoSEQ multiplex PCR assay was applied. The multiplex PCR relied on a mix of 60 forward primers for TCR Vbeta segments and 13 reverse primers for TCR Jbeta segments. The CDR3 region of rearranged TCR beta genes was amplified from genomic DNA by a multiplex PCR assay. On the Illumina HiSeq System, the amplified TCR beta libraries were sequenced as 87-base-pair reads. The paper's data handling went like this. In a later analysis, some 80 million unique TCR beta chains were counted across the roughly 610 repertoires, and some 10 million of these chains were shared by at least two donors. A nearest-neighbor algorithm error-corrected the raw reads and collapsed the reads into unique sequences, merging closely related sequences to remove PCR and sequencing errors. Alignment of CDR3 sequences to IMGT reference sequences was used to assign V, D and J gene segments. Each retained sequence needed at least a six-nucleotide match to both a V gene segment and a J gene segment. A rearrangement counted as productive if the CDR3 had no stop codons and remained in frame with V and J, and every other rearrangement counted as non-productive. Following IMGT convention, CDR3 was defined as the stretch from the second conserved V-encoded cysteine to the conserved J-encoded phenylalanine. The earlier analysis of about 560 of the donors excluded any sequence lacking an unambiguous match to a single V gene segment. An earlier analysis of a few hundred of the donors called V segments functional above 56.7% productive rearrangements and segregating when the between-donor standard deviation exceeded 5%. A statistical classification framework was developed to diagnose cytomegalovirus status using the catalog of TCR beta chain sequences. V and J gene assignment, in a later analysis, came from comparing TCR nucleotide sequences with IMGT/GENE-DB human TR gene sequences. A later analysis assigned CDR3 sequences and most-parsimonious VDJ recombination scenarios with the TCRdist pipeline. In a later analysis, each TCR beta chain was defined by its CDR3 amino acid sequence together with its V-gene family, and reads without a unique V-gene family were excluded. A later analysis removed several hundred highly shared, low-generation-probability nucleotide sequences to deal with suspected cross-contamination and a sequencing artifact. A later analysis calculated a clonal expansion index for each public chain from normalized within-repertoire ranks of inferred template counts. Generation probabilities in a later analysis came from a VDJ recombination model fitted to out-of-frame rearrangements, and those results were checked against IGoR. Hypergeometric tests were used in a later analysis to score TCR-TCR, TCR-HLA and TCR-CMV co-occurrence, with a repertoire-size bias correction applied to the TCR pairs. A later analysis estimated false discovery rates by permuting HLA or CMV assignments 20 times. In a later analysis, co-occurring TCRs were grouped with DBSCAN, and TCRdist sequence similarity was added when clustering was performed within HLA-allele-positive subsets. For co-occurrence clustering, repertoires with fewer than 30,000 or more than 120,000 public chains were excluded, along with five repertoires with anomalous nucleotide sharing. Entries here come from immuneACCESS through TCRdb and include only in-frame sequences with V and J called. Some clones fail to appear in such tables; in the studies checked, an unresolved V gene covers under half of the shortfall, and the cause of the remainder is unknown. D and trimming were read from the DNA, whereas the V and J calls and clone size are those reported in that table. The sample table lists under 150,000 clones, roughly two thirds of them with a count of one. Around an eighth of the sample belongs to the ten largest clones.

V lost 7 bases and J lost 8 bases; the stretch between them is 14 bases long. As encoded in the germline V gene (reference sequence), CDR1 is MNHNY while CDR2 is SVGAGI. The CDR3 sequence holds 13 residues, the cysteine and phenylalanine included. Kept here is only the CDR3 DNA, which spans 39 bases and is read in frame from base 1. The cohort comprised 666 healthy bone marrow donors. All cohort members were sampled while nominally healthy, although unrecorded immune exposures were likely present. Of the approximately 700 cohort members, approximately 300 had a positive CMV serostatus and approximately 370 had a negative one, while no CMV serostatus was recorded for the donor. Each donor provided a peripheral blood sample, and peripheral blood mononuclear cells were used for TCR beta sequencing. Genomic DNA was extracted from the blood cell samples with the Qiagen DNeasy Blood Extraction Kit.

This chain is built from TRBV6-6 and TRBJ2-2; TRBD2 is perhaps the D gene, given 6 matching bases. The TCR originated in a human donor in good health. Sample: PBMCs. DNA sequence: TGTGCCAGCATATTCAGGAGGGGAGGGGAGCTGTTTTTT. Translated, this gives CASIFRRGGELFF.